This is a list of T cell receptor beta chains from one sample in a study of T cell responses to AZD1222 COVID-19 vaccine. Measured with immunoSEQ multiplex PCR; TCRdb has only the in-frame clones, and not every one. The sample yields under 150,000 clones, over 85% seen once. Here the sequenced sample was peripheral blood, taken 28 days after the second AZD1222 dose. These receptor sequences come from an adult who received the AZD1222 COVID-19 vaccine. The CDR3 runs from the conserved cysteine through the conserved F or W. The order of the fields is D gene, clone size, V gene, J gene, CDR3 DNA, CDR3 protein. A D gene is named only where the DNA matches it firmly. Where a row states a size, it is once, few, many or the class of an expanded clone; other rows omit it.

TRBD2	.	TRBV28	TRBJ2-7	TGTGCCAGCACTCCGGGAGGGTCGCTCGGCGAGCAGTACTTC	CASTPGGSLGEQYF
TRBD2	.	TRBV6-1	TRBJ2-7	TGTGCCAGCAGTGAGGGGTTAGCGGGGGGGCGTGAGCAGTACTTC	CASSEGLAGGREQYF
.	.	TRBV27	TRBJ2-3	TGTGCCAGCAGTTTTGGGGGGCGGCCAGATACGCAGTATTTT	CASSFGGRPDTQYF
.	.	TRBV11-2	TRBJ1-1	TGTGCCAGCAGCTTAGGAGGGCAGAGCACTGAAGCTTTCTTT	CASSLGGQSTEAFF
.	.	TRBV9	TRBJ1-3	TGTGCCAGCAGCCCGAGGAGGGAAGGACTCTCTGGAAACACCATATATTTT	CASSPRREGLSGNTIYF
.	.	TRBV27	TRBJ1-4	TGTGCCAGCAGTTCGACGACAGGTAGTAATGAAAAACTGTTTTTT	CASSSTTGSNEKLFF
TRBD2	.	TRBV5-5	TRBJ2-1	TGTGCCAGCAGCTTGTTACTAGCGGATTACAATGAGCAGTTCTTC	CASSLLLADYNEQFF
TRBD1	.	TRBV4-3	TRBJ1-2	TGCGCCAGCAGCCAGACGGGACAGGGCGGCTACACCTTC	CASSQTGQGGYTF
TRBD1	.	TRBV11-1	TRBJ1-6	TGTGCCAGCAGCCCCGGGACAGGGAACAATTCACCCCTCCACTTT	CASSPGTGNNSPLHF
TRBD1	.	TRBV18	TRBJ2-5	TGTGCCAGCTCAACGGGACAGGGTATGGAGACCCAGTACTTC	CASSTGQGMETQYF
TRBD2	.	TRBV15	TRBJ2-2	TGTGCCACCAGCAGAGACGGACTAGCGGGACCCGGGGAGCTGTTTTTT	CATSRDGLAGPGELFF
.	.	TRBV9	TRBJ2-3	TGTGCCAGCACCGTACGGCCCGGGGAGAGCACAGATACGCAGTATTTT	CASTVRPGESTDTQYF
.	.	TRBV6-5	TRBJ1-1	TGTGCCAGCAGACGAGGACCGGGAAGGAACACTGAAGCTTTCTTT	CASRRGPGRNTEAFF
.	once	TRBV19	TRBJ1-3	TGTGCCAGTAGTATAGCCCCCGGCCCCTCTGGAAACACCATATATTTT	CASSIAPGPSGNTIYF
TRBD1	.	TRBV29-1	TRBJ1-2	TGCAGCGGTCAGGGGGCGAGTGGCTACACCTTC	CSGQGASGYTF
.	.	TRBV14	TRBJ2-7	TGTGCCAGCAGCCAAACCGCTGGGGCCTACTACGAGCAGTACTTC	CASSQTAGAYYEQYF
.	.	TRBV27	TRBJ1-4	TGTGCCAGCAGTTTATGGGGGGCTGCGGAAAAACTGTTTTTT	CASSLWGAAEKLFF
TRBD1	.	TRBV27	TRBJ1-4	TGTGCCAGCAGCCGTAGGACAGGGACTAGGACTAATGAAAAACTGTTTTTT	CASSRRTGTRTNEKLFF
TRBD1	.	TRBV7-2	TRBJ2-2	TGTGCCAGCAGCAGAGGACAGGGGGCGACCGGGGAGCTGTTTTTT	CASSRGQGATGELFF
.	.	TRBV5-1	TRBJ1-1	TGCGCCAGCAGCTTGGGGATGGGGACGAACACTGAAGCTTTCTTT	CASSLGMGTNTEAFF
.	.	TRBV5-1	TRBJ1-6	TGCGCCAGCAGCTTGCGGGCAGGGGACTCTTCACCCCTCCACTTT	CASSLRAGDSSPLHF
TRBD2	.	TRBV7-6	TRBJ2-1	TGTGCCAGCAGCACGACTAGCGGGAGTTGGCATGAGCAGTTCTTC	CASSTTSGSWHEQFF
.	.	TRBV30	TRBJ2-2	TGTGCCTCGGGGGCGGCCGGGGAGCTGTTTTTT	CASGAAGELFF
.	.	TRBV5-1	TRBJ1-4	TGCGCCAGCAGCTTGGTGGCAGGGAAGGAAAAACTGTTTTTT	CASSLVAGKEKLFF
.	.	TRBV7-2	TRBJ1-2	TGTGCCAGCAGCCCCGACAGAAACTATGGCTACACCTTC	CASSPDRNYGYTF
TRBD1	.	TRBV7-2	TRBJ1-4	TGTGCCAGCAGCTTGGGACAGGGAAATGAAAAACTGTTTTTT	CASSLGQGNEKLFF
TRBD2	.	TRBV5-1	TRBJ2-3	TGCGCCAGCAGCTTGAGGCTTACTAGCGGGGGAGAAGGAGATACGCAGTATTTT	CASSLRLTSGGEGDTQYF
TRBD1	.	TRBV13	TRBJ2-7	TGTGCCAGCAGCCCAACAGGGGGTATCACCTTCGAGCAGTACTTC	CASSPTGGITFEQYF